This TCR beta chain was identified in a study of Graves' ophthalmopathy and Graves' hyperthyroidism. Study in general: There was a collection of peripheral blood at initial diagnosis, before any treatment.

Orbital computed tomography, thyroid ultrasound, TRAb, serum thyroxine and clinical symptoms formed the basis of diagnosis. This clonotype showed up many times. Amplification from RNA transcripts yielded the TCR beta CDR3 regions. First-round RT-PCR relied on HTBI primers, and a second-round multiplex PCR came next. Each CDR3 protein gets one entry after TCRdb re-called the multiplex PCR reads with MiXCR. The sample shows under 350,000 distinct CDR3 sequences, 15% to 20% of them seen only once. V lost 2 bases and J lost 5, with 11 bases in between. This CDR3 is 13 amino acids long. Germline V gives CDR1 SGHDT, CDR2 YYEEEE.

This rearrangement joins TRBV5-6 to TRBJ2-7; maybe TRBD1 (6 bases). The sequence derives from an adult man with Graves' ophthalmopathy. What was sequenced was peripheral blood. The CDR3 nucleotides are TGTGCCAGCAGCTTAACAGGGTCCCACGAGCAGTACTTC. It codes for CASSLTGSHEQYF.